The rows below give T cell receptor beta chains drawn from one sample of a study of human T cells and chemical hapten exposure. TCRdb re-called the RACE reads through MiXCR, storing one row per CDR3 protein. The sample carries 70,000 to 95,000 distinct CDR3 sequences, 6.5% to 8.5% recorded once. The sequences come from whole blood, collected in connection with sensitization to the hapten diphenylcyclopropenone (DPC). These receptor sequences come from a woman between 25 and 40 years old with alopecia areata. Some clones in this sample may be carry-over from other donors' samples. CDR3s leave out the opening cysteine and the closing phenylalanine or tryptophan.

v_gene	CDR3aa
TRBV6-1	ASSEAGINQPQH
TRBV30	AWSAAGTVVGYT
TRBV2	ASRSTVPRASGYT
TRBV5-1	ASSLEASGHSYEQY
TRBV29-1	SAVGGTTTNYGYT
TRBV6-6	ASTDRGHKNIQY
TRBV5-1	ASSRPDRIAQY
TRBV11-1	ASSFDTAGADTQY
TRBV7-2	ASLWVGTGVRNEQF
TRBV5-4	ASSPGSPRYEQY
TRBV19	ASSIGSGEAF
TRBV13	ASSQIARGGGTDTQY
TRBV20-1	SARGESNTEAF
TRBV6-6	ASSYSGPGAGEAF
TRBV3-1	ASSQDAGNIQY
TRBV5-1	ASSRDGETQY
TRBV9	ASSRYPGGADNEQF
TRBV2	ASRQGMNPGNTIY
TRBV27	ASSTRQGLSPLH
TRBV29-1	SVKRGTENTGELF
TRBV2	ASRQSLTGYAEAF
TRBV20-1	SARLDRSNTGELF
TRBV6-5	ASRAGLASDTQY
TRBV12-3/TRBV12-4	ASSHGGGELF
TRBV5-4	ASSLGSLSGANVLT
TRBV28	ASSRGTGLFYEQY
TRBV20-1	SAMVLGVGPNTEAF
TRBV12-3/TRBV12-4	ASSPPGGLKEKLF
TRBV7-2	ASSFHKQPEAF
TRBV7-9	ASSLVGERWLDT
TRBV7-9	ASSPDRTSTDTQY
TRBV7-9	ASSFGVMSQPQH
TRBV6-5	ASSYGARGAGSYEQY
TRBV7-3	ASSSNRNTEAF
TRBV7-2	ASSLLAGGLVAGELF
TRBV6-1	ASSEYSGAGTEAF
TRBV6-1	ASRSQVSSSYNEQF
TRBV9	ASSVSGGYNEQF
TRBV13	ASSRRYSTDTQY
TRBV10-3	AITLGATDTQY
TRBV7-2	ASSLVEQSYEQY
TRBV5-5	ASSPGTAPPYNEQF
TRBV5-1	ASSYAPTGGYEQY